This TCR beta chain was retrieved from a study of blood T cell repertoires in COVID-19. The overall study: Specimens from acute and convalescent COVID-19 originated in the United States, Italy and Spain. The analysed material was cDNA or gDNA that came from T cells, B-cell-depleted T cells, or PBMCs.

The CDR3 contains 13 residues. CDR1 and CDR2 (germline): DFQATT, SNEGSKA (reference sequence). Trimming pared 3 bases from V and 2 bases from J, leaving 10 bases between. Per the original methods: Nucleated cell counts were estimated from reference gene primer amplification. Some clones are missing from TCRdb's copy, which holds only in-frame ones; the method was immunoSEQ multiplex PCR. V, J and clone size are taken as reported in that table, and D and trimming were inferred from the DNA itself. This table holds around 92,000 clones, 86% found once. The V gene is TRBV20-1, the J gene TRBJ1-2; D is perhaps TRBD1 (5 bases). Specimen: peripheral blood. The receptor's source is a human donor in a cohort sampled during active COVID-19. The CDR3 sequence is CSASRTGNYGYTF. The CDR3 DNA reads TGCAGTGCTAGTAGAACAGGCAACTATGGCTACACCTTC.